These T cell receptor beta chains were read from a single sample in a study of T cell responses to AZD1222 COVID-19 vaccine. Method: immunoSEQ multiplex PCR; TCRdb's copy keeps in-frame clones and lacks some. This repertoire shows 95,000 to 150,000 clones, about 88% found once; its top ten account for about 4.7%. The material sequenced was peripheral blood, taken on day 0 of AZD1222 vaccination. Receptor source: an adult in good health. Each CDR3 is given with its conserved first and last residue. A D gene is named only where the DNA matches it firmly. Rows may omit the clone size; those that give it use once, few, many or a size class.

abundance	v_gene	d_gene	j_gene	CDR3nt	CDR3aa
.	TRBV15	TRBD2	TRBJ2-1	TGTGCCACCAGGGAGCCTAGCGGGTATGAGGGTGAGCAGTTCTTC	CATREPSGYEGEQFF
.	TRBV4-3	.	TRBJ1-3	TGCGCCAGCAGCCAAGATGCGGGGGTCGGAAACACCATATATTTT	CASSQDAGVGNTIYF
.	TRBV24-1	TRBD2	TRBJ2-5	TGTGCCACCAGTGATTTTCCGGGACTAGCGCGGGAGACCCAGTACTTC	CATSDFPGLARETQYF
once	TRBV19	TRBD1	TRBJ1-3	TGTGCCAGTAGTCAAACGGGACAGGGGTCTGGAAACACCATATATTTT	CASSQTGQGSGNTIYF
.	TRBV24-1	.	TRBJ2-3	TGTGCCACCAGTGGTAACAGTTTCACAGATACGCAGTATTTT	CATSGNSFTDTQYF
.	TRBV12-3/TRBV12-4	TRBD1	TRBJ1-5	TGTGCCAGCACGGGACAGGCCAATCAGCCCCAGCATTTT	CASTGQANQPQHF
.	TRBV21-1	.	TRBJ2-7	TGTGCCAGCAGCAAAGCTTTGGGGGGCGAGCAGTACTTC	CASSKALGGEQYF
.	TRBV29-1	.	TRBJ2-2	TGCAGCGTTGGGGGCCCAGCGGTAAACACCGGGGAGCTGTTTTTT	CSVGGPAVNTGELFF
once	TRBV6-1	.	TRBJ2-2	TGTGCCAGCAGTGAAGCCCGCCCGAACACCGGGGAGCTGTTTTTT	CASSEARPNTGELFF
.	TRBV18	.	TRBJ1-6	TGTGCCAGCTCACTTTGGACAGCCGAAAATTCACCCCTCCACTTT	CASSLWTAENSPLHF
.	TRBV4-2	.	TRBJ2-1	TGTGCCAGCAGCCAAGATCTAAAGGATGAGCAGTTCTTC	CASSQDLKDEQFF
.	TRBV7-9	.	TRBJ2-7	TGTGCCAGCAGTACCGTCCCGCTGAGCGAGCAGTACTTC	CASSTVPLSEQYF
once	TRBV18	.	TRBJ1-5	TGTGCCAGCTCGGCCGACCTAACCCCATCATATCAGCCCCAGCATTTT	CASSADLTPSYQPQHF
.	TRBV19	.	TRBJ2-7	TGTGCCAGTAGTCCCCCGGGACGGAGCAACTACGAGCAGTACTTC	CASSPPGRSNYEQYF
.	TRBV10-1	TRBD1	TRBJ1-1	TGCGCCAGCAGTCCTCGGGACAGATACGCTGAAGCTTTCTTT	CASSPRDRYAEAFF
.	TRBV6-2/TRBV6-3	.	TRBJ1-2	TGTGCCAGCAGTTCACCCAGGACAGCCGGAGGCTATGGCTACACCTTC	CASSSPRTAGGYGYTF
.	TRBV28	.	TRBJ2-7	TGTGCCAGCAGCCTCAGGGGTGGGGGCTCCTACGAGCAGTACTTC	CASSLRGGGSYEQYF
.	TRBV5-1	.	TRBJ2-7	TGCGCCAGCAGCTTGGCGGGCCCCTACGAGCAGTACTTC	CASSLAGPYEQYF
once	TRBV28	TRBD2	TRBJ2-3	TGTGCCAGCAGCCCGAGGGCGGGAGTCACAGATACGCAGTATTTT	CASSPRAGVTDTQYF
.	TRBV11-2	.	TRBJ2-7	TGTGCCAGCAGCTTAGATGAATGGCGCGAGCAGTACTTC	CASSLDEWREQYF
.	TRBV30	.	TRBJ1-3	TGTGCCTGGACCCGGGGCAGGCTCTCTGGAAACACCATATATTTT	CAWTRGRLSGNTIYF
once	TRBV4-3	.	TRBJ2-3	TGCGCCAGCAGCCAAGAGGGGGCTACAGATACGCAGTATTTT	CASSQEGATDTQYF
.	TRBV9	TRBD2	TRBJ2-3	TGTGCCAGCAGCCGACGGGGGGGATCTGGTAGCACAGATACGCAGTATTTT	CASSRRGGSGSTDTQYF
few	TRBV4-1	TRBD1	TRBJ2-3	TGCGCCAGCAGCCAATCCCCTCCGGGACAGGGCGTAGATACGCAGTATTTT	CASSQSPPGQGVDTQYF
.	TRBV18	.	TRBJ1-1	TGTGCCAGCTCAACTTCGGACGGAGGCACTGAAGCTTTCTTT	CASSTSDGGTEAFF
.	TRBV11-2	.	TRBJ1-1	TGTGCCAGCAGCTTATTAACAGAGAACACTGAAGCTTTCTTT	CASSLLTENTEAFF
many	TRBV12-3/TRBV12-4	.	TRBJ1-2	TGTGCCACCCTAGAGCCGGGCCAGTCTGGCTACACCTTC	CATLEPGQSGYTF
.	TRBV27	.	TRBJ2-3	TGTGCCAGCAGCCGGAACGGGGCAGATACGCAGTATTTT	CASSRNGADTQYF
.	TRBV25-1	TRBD1	TRBJ1-2	TGTGCCAGCAGTGACCAGGGGGCGCTGGGAGGCTACACCTTC	CASSDQGALGGYTF
.	TRBV9	.	TRBJ2-3	TGTGCCAGCAGCGTAGGAACGGTTAGCACAGATACGCAGTATTTT	CASSVGTVSTDTQYF
few	TRBV9	.	TRBJ2-2	TGTGCCAGCAGCGTATTCGACAGTCAGAACACCGGGGAGCTGTTTTTT	CASSVFDSQNTGELFF
.	TRBV5-1	TRBD2	TRBJ2-7	TGCGCCAGCAGCCCCGGGGGGGGTTACGAGCAGTACTTC	CASSPGGGYEQYF
.	TRBV19	.	TRBJ1-4	TGTGCCAGTAGGGGAAGGACAAACTATGAAAAACTGTTTTTT	CASRGRTNYEKLFF
.	TRBV19	.	TRBJ1-1	TGTGCCAGTAGACGGGACCGTGAGCGTTTGTGGTTCTTT	CASRRDRERLWFF
.	TRBV24-1	TRBD1	TRBJ1-5	TGTGCCACCAGTGGGGGACAGCTCAATCAGCCCCAGCATTTT	CATSGGQLNQPQHF
.	TRBV6-5	.	TRBJ2-4	TGTGCCAGCACCTGGCGAGGGGTGGGCGATGGAGTCCCGTACTTC	CASTWRGVGDGVPYF
.	TRBV5-4	.	TRBJ2-4	TGTGCCAGCAGGGCCCTCGGGGCCAAAAACATTCAGTACTTC	CASRALGAKNIQYF
.	TRBV9	.	TRBJ1-2	TGTGCCAGCAGCGAATACCGGGACATTAACTATGGCTACACCTTC	CASSEYRDINYGYTF
few	TRBV7-2	.	TRBJ1-4	TGTGCCAGCAGCTCCGGGTCGGGTGTTAATGAAAAACTGTTTTTT	CASSSGSGVNEKLFF
.	TRBV6-5	.	TRBJ1-2	TGTGCCAGCACTCCCCCCCCAGGGGAGGGCTATGGCTACACCTTC	CASTPPPGEGYGYTF
.	TRBV11-3	.	TRBJ1-3	TGTGCCAGCAGCTTAGATCGACCAACTACAGCATCTGGAAACACCATATATTTT	CASSLDRPTTASGNTIYF
.	TRBV13	.	TRBJ2-7	TGTGCCAGCAGCCACCAGAACGAGCAGTACTTC	CASSHQNEQYF
.	TRBV24-1	.	TRBJ1-2	TGTGCCACCAGTGACACCGGGACAAGGTATCTTGGCTACACCTTC	CATSDTGTRYLGYTF
once	TRBV5-1	TRBD1	TRBJ2-7	TGCGCCAGCAGCCCCCGGACAGGACCCTTTAACGCGCAGTACTTC	CASSPRTGPFNAQYF
.	TRBV2	.	TRBJ1-1	TGTGCCAGCAGTGTAGGGGAGGGAGGGTACACTGAAGCTTTCTTT	CASSVGEGGYTEAFF
.	TRBV4-1	.	TRBJ2-4	TGCGCCAGCAGCCAAGGAATATTGGCAGCTCTAGCCAAAAACATTCAGTACTTC	CASSQGILAALAKNIQYF
.	TRBV7-3	.	TRBJ2-3	TGTGCCAGCAGCTCACAGGGCGGCTATAGCACAGATACGCAGTATTTT	CASSSQGGYSTDTQYF
few	TRBV5-6	.	TRBJ1-6	TGTGCCAGCAGCCCCGGGCCCGGGGGGTCACCCCTCCACTTT	CASSPGPGGSPLHF
.	TRBV3-1/TRBV3-2	.	TRBJ1-2	TGTGCCAGCAGCCCGGACAGAAACTATGGCTACACCTTC	CASSPDRNYGYTF
.	TRBV5-5	.	TRBJ2-7	TGTGCCAGCAGCCTTTGGGACGGCTCCTACGAGCAGTACTTC	CASSLWDGSYEQYF
.	TRBV27	TRBD2	TRBJ2-1	TGTGCCACCCGAAGCGGGGGCCGCTACAATGAGCAGTTCTTC	CATRSGGRYNEQFF
few	TRBV4-2	TRBD1	TRBJ1-3	TGTGCCAGCAGCCAACAGACAGGGCCTCTCTCTGGAAACACCATATATTTT	CASSQQTGPLSGNTIYF
few	TRBV2	.	TRBJ1-5	TGTGCCAGCGGCGGGGAACAGAGTCAGCCCCAGCATTTT	CASGGEQSQPQHF
.	TRBV5-4	TRBD2	TRBJ2-3	TGTGCCAGCAGCTTGTACCTCGGGGGGAGGGCAGATACGCAGTATTTT	CASSLYLGGRADTQYF
.	TRBV11-2	.	TRBJ2-5	TGTGCCAGCAGCTTAGATCTTTCCCTAGAGACCCAGTACTTC	CASSLDLSLETQYF
.	TRBV3-1/TRBV3-2	.	TRBJ1-5	TGTGCCAGCAGCCAAGATCACAGGGTTGGCCAGCCCCAGCATTTT	CASSQDHRVGQPQHF
once	TRBV9	TRBD1	TRBJ2-7	TGTGCCAGCAGTGAGGGACAGGGGTCCTACGAGCAGTACTTC	CASSEGQGSYEQYF
.	TRBV18	.	TRBJ1-2	TGTGCCAGCTCACCACCAAACGGATACTATGGCTACACCTTC	CASSPPNGYYGYTF
few	TRBV4-1	.	TRBJ2-3	TGCGCCAGCAGCCAAGATTTGGAGGGGAGGGATACGCAGTATTTT	CASSQDLEGRDTQYF